The next 27 T cell receptor beta chains were all read from a single sample in a study of B cell selection in AIRE deficiency. Measured with immunoSEQ multiplex PCR; TCRdb has only the in-frame clones, and not every one. The sample has hundreds of clones, around 76% seen once; the top ten hold around 2.5%. Conventional CD4 T cells were sorted as CD4+CD127+ cells. Sequenced input: conventional CD4+ T cells sorted from PBMCs. Receptors were obtained from a human donor with AIRE deficiency.

The chain carries TRBV5-1 and TRBJ2-5; 15 bases agree with TRBD2. The CDR3 consists of 18 residues. The V gene end was trimmed by 3 bases and the J gene end by 5 bases; junction bases not matched to a gene: 11. Looked up from germline, CDR1 is SGHRS and CDR2 is YFSETQ. CDR3 loop: CASSSPGTSGRFWETQYF. The CDR3 region has the DNA TGCGCCAGCAGCTCCCCGGGGACTAGCGGGAGGTTCTGGGAGACCCAGTACTTC.

The chain combines TRBV4-1 with TRBJ2-7; no firm D call. V was cut by 0 bases and J by 2 bases, with 11 bases left in between. There are 15 residues in the CDR3. Germline loops: CDR1 MGHRA, CDR2 YSYEKL. The CDR3 DNA reads as TGCGCCAGCAGCCAAGATCTGGCGGAGACCTACGAGCAGTACTTC. It encodes CASSQDLAETYEQYF.

The chain carries TRBV7-3 and TRBJ2-6; possible D gene TRBD2, 5 bases. CDR1 is SGHTA, CDR2 FQGTGA, per germline. This CDR3 region has 14 residues. V was clipped by 0 bases and J by 6 bases, with 6 bases between them. This chain's CDR3 is CASSLTGMANVLTF. CDR3 nucleotides: TGTGCCAGCAGCTTAACCGGGATGGCCAACGTCCTGACTTTC.

V and J are TRBV18 and TRBJ1-1; D is possibly TRBD1 (5 bases). Germline loops: CDR1 KGHSH, CDR2 LQKENI. The CDR3 loop spans 16 amino acids. Trimming removed 2 bases at V and 5 bases at J, with 18 bases between. The CDR3 DNA is TGTGCCAGCTCACCAAGGGAGGGGAGAAGCGGGACTGAAGCTTTCTTT. Translated, it gives CASSPREGRSGTEAFF.

This clone appeared once. The V gene is TRBV30, the J gene TRBJ1-5; 7 bases agree with TRBD1. Germline CDR1 reads GTSNPN; CDR2 reads SVGIG (reference sequence). After removal of 2 bases from V and 2 bases from J, the junction contained 15 bases not matched to a gene. This CDR3 spans 18 amino acids. The CDR3 coding sequence is TGTGCCTGGAGTCAAATATTGACAGGGTCCCGCGGCAATCAGCCCCAGCATTTT. It codes for CAWSQILTGSRGNQPQHF.

This clone was detected once. V gene TRBV19 combines with J gene TRBJ1-2; possible D gene TRBD1, 5 bases. The CDR3 spans 15 residues. In germline, CDR1 is LNHDA, CDR2 SQIVND (reference sequence). Trimming left V 3 bases short and J 7 bases short, with 18 bases between. CDR3 in amino acids: CASSIRGQAHTGYTF. CDR3 coding DNA: TGTGCCAGTAGTATTAGAGGACAAGCTCACACTGGCTACACCTTC.

J is TRBJ1-1 and V is TRBV18, with 7 bases lining up with TRBD1. There are 15 residues in the CDR3. CDR1 is KGHSH and CDR2 is LQKENI in the germline V gene. Losses at the gene ends were 1 base for V and 6 bases for J; bases not matched to a gene: 8. CDR3 residues: CASSPLTGLRAEAFF. DNA for the CDR3: TGTGCCAGCTCACCACTGACAGGGCTTCGTGCTGAAGCTTTCTTT.

The CDR3 DNA reads TGTGCCAGCAGCTTCCCCGGGGGCGGGTGGGAGCAGTACTTC. Translation gives CASSFPGGGWEQYF. The chain carries TRBV13 and TRBJ2-7; either TRBD1 or TRBD2 may fit D (6 bases each). The CDR3 is 14 amino acids. CDR1 is PRHDT and CDR2 is FYEKMQ in the germline V gene (reference sequence). The ends were cut back, 3 bases at V and 7 bases at J, with 16 bases in the middle.

This clone has just a few counts. The chain links TRBV7-3 to TRBJ2-1; weak D call: TRBD2 (6 bases). Germline loops: CDR1 SGHTA, CDR2 FQGTGA. The CDR3 runs 15 residues. V lost 4 bases to trimming and J lost 6 bases, with 16 bases between them. The chain's CDR3 is CASSSTSALGNEQFF. In nucleotides, the CDR3 is TGTGCCAGCAGCTCGACTAGTGCCCTAGGCAATGAGCAGTTCTTC.

The gene calls are TRBV28 and TRBJ1-4; a weak D match, TRBD1 (5 bases). Trimming stripped 4 bases from V and 0 bases from J, with 12 bases between. Germline values: CDR1 MDHEN, CDR2 SYDVKM. This CDR3 has 16 amino acids. CDR3 protein: CASSSPQGATNEKLFF. As DNA, the CDR3 is TGTGCCAGCAGTTCCCCCCAGGGTGCAACTAATGAAAAACTGTTTTTT. The full variable domain, with the rest looked up from reference TRBV28 and TRBJ1-4, is DVKVTQSSRYLVKRTGEKVFLECVQDMDHENMFWYRQDPGLGLRLIYFSYDVKMKEKGDIPEGYSVSREKKERFSLILESASTNQTSMYLCASSSPQGATNEKLFFGSGTQLSVL.

The chain has TRBV9 and TRBJ2-1; 8 bases line up with TRBD2. Germline V gives CDR1 SGDLS, CDR2 YYNGEE. V shed 0 bases, J shed 3 bases, and the junction held 5 bases outside the gene matches. This CDR3 comprises 16 residues. The CDR3 is CASSVVAGTNYNEQFF. The CDR3 DNA reads TGTGCCAGCAGCGTAGTAGCGGGGACGAACTACAATGAGCAGTTCTTC.

The V call is TRBV9, the J call TRBJ2-1, with 11 bases lining up with TRBD2. Trimming cost V 2 bases and J 5 bases; bases outside gene matches: 6. Germline V lookup: CDR1 SGDLS, CDR2 YYNGEE. The CDR3 length is 16 residues. The CDR3 loop reads CASSVTPGLADNEQFF. CDR3 nucleotides: TGTGCCAGCAGCGTTACCCCGGGACTAGCGGACAATGAGCAGTTCTTC.

The CDR3 coding sequence is TGTGCCAGCAGTTTAGGACTGGGGGGAAACTATGGCTACACCTTC. Translated: CASSLGLGGNYGYTF. J is TRBJ1-2 and V is TRBV6-6; maybe TRBD1 (5 bases). Germline loops: CDR1 MNHNY, CDR2 SVGAGI (reference sequence). The V gene lost 4 bases and the J gene lost 2 bases, with 14 bases spanning the gap. The CDR3 spans 15 residues.

This clone is a singleton in its sample. The chain recombines TRBV5-1 with TRBJ2-5, with TRBD1 matching 10 bases. CDR1 SGHRS and CDR2 YFSETQ come from the germline V gene. J lost 4 bases, V lost 4 bases, and 7 bases had no gene match. This CDR3 spans 15 amino acids. This CDR3 is CASSDRQGAGETQYF. CDR3 coding DNA: TGCGCCAGCAGCGACCGACAGGGGGCGGGAGAGACCCAGTACTTC.

The chain recombines TRBV18 with TRBJ2-3; TRBD2 matches at 9 bases. The length of the CDR3 is 16 residues. The germline V gene encodes CDR1 KGHSH and CDR2 LQKENI. V dropped 3 bases and J dropped 1; count of bases not matched to a gene: 5. The CDR3 here is CASSPLSGSGTDTQYF. The CDR3 DNA sequence: TGTGCCAGCTCACCTCTTAGCGGGAGCGGCACAGATACGCAGTATTTT.

Only a few counts were recorded for this clone. The J gene is TRBJ2-1, the V gene TRBV19; D not certain. V was trimmed by 1 base and J by 9 bases, leaving 16 bases between them. Per the germline V gene, CDR1 is LNHDA and CDR2 is SQIVND (reference sequence). CDR3 length: 15 residues. As DNA, the CDR3 is TGTGCCAGTAGTATAGGAATAGCAACGACTGGTGAGCAGTTCTTC. It translates to CASSIGIATTGEQFF.

This sequence joins TRBV28 and TRBJ2-7; D may be TRBD1 (6 bases). With 5 bases removed from V and 2 bases from J, the gap between germline ends came to 10 bases. Germline loops: CDR1 MDHEN, CDR2 SYDVKM. The CDR3 is 13 residues long. The CDR3 bases are TGTGCCAGCAGTCGAGACAGGACCTACGAGCAGTACTTC. Protein sequence: CASSRDRTYEQYF. Variable domain in full (rest from reference TRBV28 and TRBJ2-7): DVKVTQSSRYLVKRTGEKVFLECVQDMDHENMFWYRQDPGLGLRLIYFSYDVKMKEKGDIPEGYSVSREKKERFSLILESASTNQTSMYLCASSRDRTYEQYFGPGTRLTVT.

This clone was picked up a small number of times. The junction does not match germline at one end; this may be a read error. The chain has TRBV7-7 and TRBJ2-1, with D maybe TRBD2 (6 bases). The germline V gene encodes CDR1 SSHAT and CDR2 FNYEAQ (reference sequence). The CDR3 sequence is 14 residues long. In DNA, the CDR3 is TGTGCTAGCAGCTTAGCGCCCGGCGGGGCAGAGCAGTTCTTC. It is translated as CASSLAPGGAEQFF.

The rearrangement joins TRBV7-2 to TRBJ2-5; D remains ambiguous. Trimming removed 3 bases from V and 3 bases from J, with 8 bases in between. Germline V gene sequence: CDR1 SGHTA, CDR2 FQGNSA. The CDR3 is 13 amino acids. The CDR3 loop is CASSLRLKETQYF. As DNA, the CDR3 is TGTGCCAGCAGCTTGAGGCTTAAAGAGACCCAGTACTTC.

The chain couples TRBV27 to TRBJ2-1; 8 nucleotides line up with TRBD2. This CDR3 contains 13 residues. Looked up from germline, CDR1 is MNHEY and CDR2 is SMNVEV (reference sequence). With V trimmed by 6 bases and J by 6 bases, 4 bases remained unmatched. CDR3: CASSRGLGNEQFF. The CDR3 DNA is TGTGCCAGCAGCAGGGGACTAGGCAATGAGCAGTTCTTC.

V and J are TRBV9 and TRBJ2-3, with 12 nucleotides matching TRBD2. The trim removed 0 bases at V and 3 bases at J, leaving 5 bases unmatched. CDR3 length equals 17 residues. CDR1 and CDR2 from the germline V gene are SGDLS and YYNGEE. Written as DNA, the CDR3 is TGTGCCAGCAGCGTAGCCCCTAGCGGGAGGGGGACAGATACGCAGTATTTT. Residues: CASSVAPSGRGTDTQYF.

This clone was seen only a few times. The chain is built from TRBV19 and TRBJ1-5; 7 positions match TRBD1. The CDR3 extends over 14 amino acids. Germline V gene sequence: CDR1 LNHDA, CDR2 SQIVND (reference sequence). V lost 5 bases to trimming and J lost 7 bases; unmatched junction nucleotides: 8. CDR3 protein: CASSSGGAGQPQHF. CDR3 DNA: TGTGCCAGTAGTTCAGGGGGAGCAGGGCAGCCCCAGCATTTT.

The table lists this clone with a count of one. This sequence joins TRBV6-5 and TRBJ2-1; 7 nucleotides align to TRBD2. This CDR3 contains 15 residues. Germline CDR1 MNHEY, CDR2 SVGAGI. The V segment lost 6 bases and the J segment 3 bases; nucleotides outside the gene matches: 8. In DNA, the CDR3 is TGTGCCAGCAGCCTATTAGCGGGTGACTACAATGAGCAGTTCTTC. Residues: CASSLLAGDYNEQFF.

This chain uses TRBV7-2 with TRBJ2-7, with 12 bases identical to TRBD2. V lost 5 bases and J lost 2; bases outside the gene matches: 4. In germline, CDR1 is SGHTA, CDR2 FQGNSA. This CDR3 is built from 15 residues. In nucleotides, the CDR3 is TGTGCCAGCAGCGGGGCTAGCGGGAGGGCCTACGAGCAGTACTTC. This translates into CASSGASGRAYEQYF.

About this clone: Compared with germline, one end of the junction differs, possibly owing to a read error. The genes are TRBV19 and TRBJ2-7, with TRBD1 as a possible D gene (6 bases). Germline assignment: CDR1 LNHDA and CDR2 SQIVND (reference sequence). This CDR3 spans 15 amino acids. The CDR3 reads CASSIGQGGGYEQCF. The CDR3 DNA follows: TGTGCCAGTAGTATAGGTCAAGGGGGTGGATACGAGCAGTGCTTC.

The rearrangement uses TRBV28 and TRBJ2-7; D not certain. CDR1 and CDR2 (germline): MDHEN, SYDVKM. With 4 bases removed from V and 0 bases from J, the gap between germline ends came to 4 bases. This CDR3 spans 12 amino acids. The CDR3 DNA reads TGTGCCAGCAGTTGGGGCTCCTACGAGCAGTACTTC. Its translation is CASSWGSYEQYF.

The rearrangement joins TRBV7-9 to TRBJ1-1; 8 bases match TRBD1. With V trimmed by 4 bases and J by 4 bases, 11 bases remained unmatched. Germline V lookup: CDR1 SEHNR, CDR2 FQNEAQ (reference sequence). The CDR3 runs to 16 residues. CDR3 in amino acids: CASSSPGQGGFTEAFF. CDR3 nucleotides: TGTGCCAGCAGCTCACCTGGACAGGGTGGTTTCACTGAAGCTTTCTTT.